The clone carrying this T cell receptor beta chain showed up just a few times. Its antigen remains unidentified. TCRdb ran MiXCR on the RT-PCR reads and lists one entry per CDR3 protein. The repertoire holds hundreds of thousands of distinct CDR3 sequences, with around 14% as singletons. These data come from a study of response to subunit inactivated influenza vaccine. Study results and limitations: Authors suggested each seasonal influenza vaccination recruits few new T cells.

Sample: PBMCs from blood, taken 14 days before vaccination. The TCR was taken from a man in his forties or fifties who received an inactivated influenza vaccine.

The chain's CDR3 is CASSLALGYNEQFF. The DNA for the CDR3 is TGCGCCAGCAGCTTGGCTCTGGGGTACAATGAGCAGTTCTTC. This chain joins TRBV5-1 and TRBJ2-1; unclear D gene. CDR3 size: 14 residues. The V and J ends lost 0 bases and 4 bases respectively, with 8 bases between them. From germline, CDR1 is SGHRS and CDR2 YFSETQ.